One sample yielded the 6 T cell receptor beta chains listed below, sequenced in a study of cytomegalovirus exposure and HLA in healthy donors. Profiling relied on immunoSEQ multiplex PCR, and the TCRdb table lists in-frame clones only, not all of them. Here the sample spans about 160,000 clones, approximately 86% being singletons. What was sequenced was PBMCs. These receptors originate from a woman aged 18 to 35 in good health and CMV-seronegative.

The chain has TRBV6-5 and TRBJ1-5, with D perhaps matching TRBD1 (5 bases). This CDR3 has 14 residues. V was pared by 5 bases and J by 7 bases, with 15 bases between. The V gene's germline CDR1 is MNHEY and CDR2 SVGAGI. CDR3 DNA sequence: TGTGCCAGCAGTGAATGGAGGGGTGGGCAGCCCCAGCATTTT. It codes for CASSEWRGGQPQHF.

The rearrangement uses TRBV2 and TRBJ2-5; 9 bases agree with TRBD1. The germline CDR1 and CDR2 sequences are SNHLY and FYNNEI. The V and J ends lost 5 bases and 4 bases, in that order; junction bases with no gene match: 8. The CDR3 is 15 amino acids. This chain's CDR3 is CASSFTGGGGETQYF. The CDR3 coding sequence is TGTGCCAGCAGTTTTACAGGGGGCGGGGGAGAGACCCAGTACTTC.

The chain uses TRBV15 and TRBJ2-5; TRBD2 aligns across 13 bases. Looked up from germline, CDR1 is LNHNV and CDR2 is YYDKDF (reference sequence). Unmatched junction bases numbered 9, after V lost 1 base and J lost 1 base. This CDR3 has 19 amino acids. The CDR3 nucleotides read TGTGCCACCAGCAGAGCCCGGGCGGGACTAGCGGGATTCCAAGAGACCCAGTACTTC. This encodes CATSRARAGLAGFQETQYF.

The V gene is TRBV18, the J gene TRBJ1-1, with 7 bases matching TRBD1. The ends lost 6 bases at V and 4 bases at J; junction bases unmatched: 5. The CDR3 sequence is 13 residues long. From germline, CDR1 is KGHSH and CDR2 LQKENI. For the CDR3, the DNA is TGTGCCAGCTCCCTCAACAGGGGCACTGAAGCTTTCTTT. It encodes CASSLNRGTEAFF.

The rearrangement joins TRBV10-1 to TRBJ2-7; the match to TRBD1 covers 7 bases. The CDR3 runs 13 residues. The J segment lost 3 bases and the V segment lost 3 bases, leaving 2 bases of the junction unmatched. Germline V CDR1 and CDR2: WNHNN, SYGVQD (reference sequence). CDR3 sequence reads: CASSDRQGYEQYF. CDR3 bases: TGCGCCAGCAGTGATCGACAGGGCTACGAGCAGTACTTC.

The genes are TRBV29-1 and TRBJ1-1; 9 bases align to TRBD1. Trimming removed 1 base from V and 10 bases from J; junction bases left unmatched: 13. This CDR3 spans 15 amino acids. Germline CDR1 reads SQVTM; CDR2 reads ANQGSEA. The CDR3 DNA is TGCAGCGTTGAAGTGGGGGGACAGGGTGGAGTAGGAGCTTTCTTT. Translation: CSVEVGGQGGVGAFF.